Presented here are 13 T cell receptor beta chains from one specimen sequenced in a study of blood T cells in healthy people across ages. The second PCR ran roughly 6 to 11 cycles with a sample-barcoded 5' primer and J-beta primers. TCRdb reprocessed the 5' RACE reads via MiXCR and lists one record per CDR3 protein. The sample lists approximately 960,000 distinct CDR3 sequences; under 35% were seen once. The data were also submitted as part of a second study, on T cells of mothers and their children.

Sequenced sample: blood. All receptors come from a middle-aged woman in good health.

The chain joins TRBV2 to TRBJ2-5, with TRBD1 matching 8 bases. This CDR3 comprises 13 residues. The V gene end was trimmed by 6 bases and the J gene end by 7 bases; junction bases not matched to a gene: 7. Germline CDR1 SNHLY, CDR2 FYNNEI. CDR3 DNA: TGTGCCAGCAGAACGGGACAGGCGGGGACCCAGTACTTC. Amino acid sequence: CASRTGQAGTQYF.

The rearrangement links TRBV15 to TRBJ2-7; D call uncertain. Trimming pared 2 bases from V and 6 bases from J, leaving 20 bases between. Germline V gene lookup returns CDR1 LNHNV and CDR2 YYDKDF (reference sequence). CDR3 size: 16 residues. CDR3 nucleotide sequence: TGTGCCACCAGCAGAACCAGAAGCTCCCCCGGCGGCGAGCAGTACTTC. Translating it yields CATSRTRSSPGGEQYF.

Points on this clonotype: Given a much more abundant clone one base away, this may be a read error. The chain has TRBV20-1 and TRBJ1-4; D unresolved. The germline V gene encodes CDR1 DFQATT and CDR2 SNEGSKA (reference sequence). The CDR3 contains 15 residues. CDR3 region: CSATLGSSTNEKRFF. The CDR3 DNA reads as TGCAGTGCTACCTTGGGGAGCTCAACTAATGAAAAACGGTTTTTT.

This clonotype was detected ten times or more. The chain uses TRBV5-1 and TRBJ1-2; D gene unclear. V was cut by 4 bases and J by 4 bases, with 14 bases left in between. Per the germline V gene, CDR1 is SGHRS and CDR2 is YFSETQ. The CDR3 has 14 residues. CDR3 loop: CASSTGGGSYGYTF. The CDR3 DNA reads TGCGCCAGCAGCACTGGTGGAGGCAGCTATGGCTACACCTTC.

The CDR3 region has the DNA TGTGCCAGCAGTTTACTAGGGGGGGACATTCAGTACTTC. This gives the protein CASSLLGGDIQYF. This chain joins TRBV6-6 and TRBJ2-4; a weak D match, TRBD2 (7 bases). V shed 4 bases and J shed 8 bases, with 12 bases lying between them. CDR1 MNHNY and CDR2 SVGAGI come from the germline V gene (reference sequence). The CDR3 sequence is 13 residues long.

In DNA form, the CDR3 reads TGTGCCAGCAGCCGCCGGGGGAGAAATGAAAAACTGTTTTTT. Its protein is CASSRRGRNEKLFF. The J gene is TRBJ1-4, the V gene TRBV3-1; the D gene is possibly TRBD1 (5 bases). V was cut by 4 bases and J by 5 bases, with 11 bases left in between. Germline V gene data show CDR1 as LGHDT and CDR2 as YNNKEL (reference sequence). The CDR3 length is 14 residues.

This clonotype was counted only a few times. The V gene is TRBV27, the J gene TRBJ2-3; D gene ambiguous. V was pared by 3 bases and J by 6 bases, with 13 bases between. The germline V gene encodes CDR1 MNHEY and CDR2 SMNVEV (reference sequence). The CDR3 length is 14 residues. This chain's CDR3 is CASSFGLKVDTQYF. CDR3 coding DNA: TGTGCCAGCAGTTTTGGTCTGAAGGTGGATACGCAGTATTTT.

This clonotype was seen at least ten times. The chain employs TRBV7-2 and TRBJ1-6; TRBD1 is a possible D gene (5 bases). Germline values: CDR1 SGHTA, CDR2 FQGNSA. V lost 5 bases and J lost 0, with 11 bases in between. The CDR3 runs to 16 residues. CDR3 residues: CASSARQSSYNSPLHF. Written as DNA, the CDR3 is TGTGCCAGCAGCGCCCGACAGAGCTCCTATAATTCACCCCTCCACTTT.

This clonotype has just a few counts. The rearrangement links TRBV11-2 to TRBJ2-5; 9 bases line up with TRBD2. J was trimmed by 5 bases and V by 1 base; bases with no gene match: 8. This CDR3 comprises 16 residues. CDR1 SGHAT and CDR2 FQNNGV come from the germline V gene. The CDR3 DNA follows: TGTGCCAGCAGCTTAGGGCCCGGGACTAGCAGGGAGACCCAGTACTTC. Its translation: CASSLGPGTSRETQYF.

This clonotype was found many times. CDR3 nucleotides: TGTGCCAGCAGTTTAGGACGTTGGGGCGGGGTTGAGTCAGATACGCAGTATTTT. Translation gives CASSLGRWGGVESDTQYF. The chain carries TRBV12-3 or TRBV12-4 and TRBJ2-3; TRBD2 might be the D (6 bases). V lost 1 base and J lost 4, with 21 bases in between. The CDR3 spans 18 residues.

In regard to this clonotype: This may be a read error: a much more frequent sequence differs by one nucleotide. The genes are TRBV19 and TRBJ2-6; D is undetermined. The CDR3 is 13 amino acids. The germline gives CDR1 LNHDA, CDR2 SQIVND (reference sequence). The CDR3 reads CVSSTYGANVLTF. The CDR3 nucleotides read TGTGTCAGTAGTACCTATGGGGCCAACGTCCTGACTTTC.

The chain recombines TRBV19 with TRBJ2-1; weak D call: TRBD1 (6 bases). The CDR3 length is 15 residues. Germline CDR1 LNHDA, CDR2 SQIVND (reference sequence). V lost 4 bases, J lost 0 bases, and 10 bases lay in between. CDR3 sequence (DNA): TGTGCCAGTAGTACCCAAGGGGGCTCCTACAATGAGCAGTTCTTC. Its protein product is CASSTQGGSYNEQFF.

This clonotype has a count of ten or more. The chain links TRBV10-3 to TRBJ2-3, with 11 nucleotides matching TRBD2. Germline lookup yields CDR1 ENHRY and CDR2 SYGVKD. V shed 6 bases, J shed 2 bases, and the junction held 4 bases outside the gene matches. This CDR3 comprises 15 residues. The CDR3 spells CAIRQGLADTDTQYF. The DNA for the CDR3 is TGTGCCATCAGACAGGGACTAGCGGACACAGATACGCAGTATTTT.